The rows below give T cell receptor beta chains drawn from one sample of a study of T cell repertoires in cytomegalovirus infection. TCRdb analysed the reads with MiXCR anew, one entry per CDR3 protein. The table lists about 770,000 distinct CDR3 sequences, approximately 32% of them singletons, with about an eighth in the top ten. Their specific antigens are unknown. The sequencing used cultured CD8+ T cells from PBMCs, collected from culture after CMV antigen stimulation. The receptors shown here come from a human donor in good health (CMV status not recorded). Some clones in this sample may be carry-over from other donors' samples. Each CDR3 is given with its conserved first and last residue. Each record gives: clone size, V gene, D gene, J gene, CDR3 protein, CDR3 DNA. D genes are given only for firm matches. Clone size is shown for a subset of rows, as once, few, many or a class of expanded clone.

NA	TRBV15	TRBD1	TRBJ1-1	CATSRLTGLNTEAFF	TGTGCCACCAGCAGACTGACAGGGTTGAACACTGAAGCTTTCTTT
many	TRBV10-3	NA	TRBJ2-1	CAITGTSFYGNEQFF	TGTGCCATCACCGGGACATCCTTTTATGGGAATGAGCAGTTCTTC
NA	TRBV20-1	NA	TRBJ2-3	CSARDLGGITADTQYF	TGCAGTGCTAGAGATTTGGGGGGCATAACCGCAGATACGCAGTATTTT
NA	TRBV14	NA	TRBJ1-4	CASSQDRESTNEKLFF	TGTGCCAGCAGCCAAGATCGAGAATCAACTAATGAAAAACTGTTTTTT
NA	TRBV5-1	TRBD1	TRBJ1-2	CASSRDRADGYTF	TGCGCCAGCAGCAGGGACAGGGCGGACGGCTACACCTTC
few	TRBV27	NA	TRBJ2-5	CASSRTVQYQETQYF	TGTGCCAGCAGTCGGACAGTCCAATACCAAGAGACCCAGTACTTC
NA	TRBV7-6	NA	TRBJ1-1	CASSLVAEAFF	TGTGCCAGCAGCTTAGTTGCAGAAGCTTTCTTT
NA	TRBV19	TRBD1	TRBJ1-1	CASQMPGQPSMDTEAFF	TGTGCCAGCCAGATGCCGGGACAGCCTTCGATGGACACTGAAGCTTTCTTT
few	TRBV2	NA	TRBJ1-1	CASSITGLWNTEAFF	TGTGCCAGCAGTATTACAGGGCTCTGGAACACTGAAGCTTTCTTT
many	TRBV27	TRBD1	TRBJ1-4	CASSPGGLGGFNEKLFF	TGTGCCAGCAGTCCCGGAGGATTAGGGGGCTTTAATGAAAAACTGTTTTTT
NA	TRBV19	NA	TRBJ1-6	CASLASRDLPPALHF	TGTGCCAGCCTAGCCTCTCGGGATTTGCCGCCCGCTCTCCACTTT
NA	TRBV24-1	TRBD1	TRBJ2-3	CATSDSGDREGSADTQYF	TGTGCCACCAGTGATTCCGGGGACAGGGAAGGTTCAGCGGATACGCAGTATTTT
many	TRBV7-6	TRBD1	TRBJ2-2	CASSFPRDRTNTGELFF	TGTGCCAGCAGCTTTCCCCGGGACAGGACGAACACCGGGGAGCTGTTTTTT
few	TRBV4-1	TRBD2	TRBJ2-5	CASSQVLAGGLQETQYF	TGCGCCAGCAGCCAAGTGCTAGCGGGGGGTTTGCAAGAGACCCAGTACTTC
NA	TRBV6-5	NA	TRBJ2-7	CASSLHVLGGGSYEQYF	TGTGCCAGCAGTTTACATGTCCTAGGTGGCGGCTCCTACGAGCAGTACTTC
NA	TRBV7-1	TRBD1	TRBJ2-1	CASRRDRGIDEQFF	TGTGCCAGCAGAAGGGACAGGGGGATTGATGAGCAGTTCTTC
NA	TRBV6-8	NA	TRBJ1-1	CASSFLRVWTEAFF	TGTGCCAGCAGTTTCCTCAGGGTTTGGACTGAAGCTTTCTTT
NA	TRBV19	NA	TRBJ1-1	CASTPRASTEAFF	TGTGCCAGCACCCCCAGGGCGAGCACTGAAGCTTTCTTT
few	TRBV27	NA	TRBJ1-1	CASSYLGGLTEAFF	TGTGCCAGCAGCTATCTCGGGGGCCTCACTGAAGCTTTCTTT
NA	TRBV9	NA	TRBJ2-6	CASSYPTHTGKRHSGANVLTF	TGTGCCAGCAGCTACCCCACTCATACAGGCAAAAGACACTCTGGGGCCAACGTCCTGACTTTC
NA	TRBV9	TRBD1	TRBJ2-3	CASSVGDRVADTQYF	TGTGCCAGCAGCGTAGGGGACAGGGTAGCAGATACGCAGTATTTT
NA	TRBV25-1	TRBD2	TRBJ2-1	CASSEYGVAGGSSYNEQFF	TGTGCCAGCAGTGAATATGGAGTAGCGGGGGGGAGCTCCTACAATGAGCAGTTCTTC
few	TRBV7-8	NA	TRBJ2-7	CASRPYLDSSYEQYF	TGTGCCAGCAGGCCTTACCTGGATAGCTCCTACGAGCAGTACTTC
NA	TRBV7-9	NA	TRBJ2-4	CASSHRQTLAKNIQYF	TGTGCCAGCAGCCACCGACAGACCCTAGCCAAAAACATTCAGTACTTC
NA	TRBV6-1	TRBD1	TRBJ1-2	CASSPTAGGWYGYTF	TGTGCCAGCAGTCCAACCGCAGGGGGGTGGTATGGCTACACCTTC
NA	TRBV7-6	NA	TRBJ2-2	CASSLRAGNAGELFF	TGTGCCAGCAGCTTGCGGGCGGGGAACGCCGGGGAGCTGTTTTTT
NA	TRBV6-6	NA	TRBJ1-1	CASPGGVTEAFF	TGTGCCAGCCCGGGGGGGGTCACTGAAGCTTTCTTT
few	TRBV28	TRBD2	TRBJ2-3	CASSLPGLAGGRGASTDTQYF	TGTGCCAGCAGTTTACCAGGACTAGCGGGGGGGCGAGGGGCTAGCACAGATACGCAGTATTTT
many	TRBV7-6	TRBD2	TRBJ2-1	CASSLAGGAKGDEQFF	TGTGCCAGCAGCCTAGCCGGGGGGGCAAAAGGGGATGAGCAGTTCTTC
NA	TRBV9	NA	TRBJ2-3	CASSIPEGTDTQYF	TGTGCCAGCAGCATACCAGAAGGCACAGATACGCAGTATTTT
NA	TRBV24-1	TRBD1	TRBJ1-5	CATSGQGNSNQPQHF	TGTGCCACCAGTGGACAGGGAAATAGCAATCAGCCCCAGCATTTT
NA	TRBV9	NA	TRBJ1-2	CASSPRAGAGYTF	TGTGCCAGCAGCCCTCGGGCAGGGGCGGGCTACACCTTC
few	TRBV29-1	NA	TRBJ1-2	CSVEVHIYGYTF	TGCAGCGTTGAAGTACATATCTATGGCTACACCTTC
NA	TRBV20-1	NA	TRBJ2-2	CSARDFNTGELFF	TGCAGTGCTAGGGACTTTAACACCGGGGAGCTGTTTTTT
NA	TRBV19	NA	TRBJ2-1	CASSIPGPANEQFF	TGTGCCAGTAGTATACCGGGACCTGCTAATGAGCAGTTCTTC
NA	TRBV24-1	NA	TRBJ2-2	CATSRSSGGELFF	TGTGCCACCAGCAGGTCCTCCGGGGGGGAGCTGTTTTTT
NA	TRBV11-3	TRBD2	TRBJ2-1	CASSLRGGLEQFF	TGTGCCAGCAGCTTACGGGGGGGGCTCGAGCAGTTCTTC
few	TRBV7-6	TRBD2	TRBJ2-7	CASSYAPGLPEYEQYF	TGTGCCAGCAGCTATGCACCGGGACTACCGGAGTACGAGCAGTACTTC
NA	TRBV25-1	NA	TRBJ1-4	CASGYTNEKLFF	TGTGCCAGCGGGTATACTAATGAAAAACTGTTTTTT
NA	TRBV7-8	TRBD1	TRBJ1-5	CASTQGGRSQPQHF	TGTGCCAGCACCCAGGGGGGGAGGAGTCAGCCCCAGCATTTT
many	TRBV12-3/TRBV12-4	NA	TRBJ2-1	CASSSGRKNNEQFF	TGTGCCAGCAGTTCCGGGCGGAAGAACAATGAGCAGTTCTTC
few	TRBV29-1	NA	TRBJ1-2	CSVEREGGDYGYTF	TGCAGCGTTGAACGTGAAGGGGGTGACTATGGCTACACCTTC
NA	TRBV7-9	NA	TRBJ1-2	CASSPPLAPNYGYTF	TGTGCCAGCAGCCCCCCGCTAGCCCCTAACTATGGCTACACCTTC
NA	TRBV19	NA	TRBJ1-6	CASSIGEDYNSPLHF	TGTGCCAGTAGTATTGGAGAGGACTATAATTCACCCCTCCACTTT
NA	TRBV2	TRBD2	TRBJ2-6	CASSERGALTGANVLTF	TGTGCCAGCAGCGAGCGGGGGGCACTCACTGGGGCCAACGTCCTGACTTTC
few	TRBV27	TRBD1	TRBJ1-6	CASSGQGLLPPLHF	TGTGCCAGCAGTGGACAGGGTCTTCTACCACCCCTCCACTTT
NA	TRBV12-3/TRBV12-4	NA	TRBJ1-4	CASTPGGGEKLFF	TGTGCCAGCACCCCCGGGGGAGGAGAAAAACTGTTTTTT
NA	TRBV9	TRBD1	TRBJ2-1	CASSVVYRGQDEQFF	TGTGCCAGCAGCGTAGTCTATAGGGGACAGGATGAGCAGTTCTTC
NA	TRBV6-2/TRBV6-3	NA	TRBJ2-7	CASSYGEALEQYF	TGTGCCAGCAGTTACGGGGAGGCCCTGGAGCAGTACTTC
NA	TRBV2	NA	TRBJ2-1	CASSDWGVNYNEQFF	TGTGCCAGCAGTGATTGGGGGGTCAACTACAATGAGCAGTTCTTC
NA	TRBV27	TRBD1	TRBJ2-1	CASSLSFGTATGYNEQFF	TGTGCCAGCAGTTTATCGTTCGGGACAGCGACGGGTTACAATGAGCAGTTCTTC